The 3 T cell receptor beta chains below come from one sample, sequenced in a study of cytomegalovirus exposure and HLA in healthy donors. The PCR used 60 Vbeta and 13 Jbeta primers. Clones were sequenced by immunoSEQ multiplex PCR, and TCRdb holds only the in-frame ones, with some missing. This table holds about 140,000 clones, about a tenth found once. The specimen was PBMCs. All receptors derive from a male donor in good health and CMV-seronegative.

V gene TRBV9 combines with J gene TRBJ1-2, with D hard to call. Trimming stripped 3 bases from V and 3 bases from J, with 15 bases between. Germline CDR1 and CDR2: SGDLS and YYNGEE. This CDR3 is 15 amino acids long. CDR3 bases: TGTGCCAGCAGCGCTAGACCAATGGCGGACTATGGCTACACCTTC. Translation: CASSARPMADYGYTF.

This clone was counted only a few times. V is TRBV28 and J is TRBJ2-7; TRBD1 aligns across 9 bases. Looked up from germline, CDR1 is MDHEN and CDR2 is SYDVKM. The CDR3 has 14 amino acids. Trimming cost V 4 bases and J 3 bases; bases outside gene matches: 4. The CDR3 spells CASSSPGQGYEQYF. CDR3 sequence (DNA): TGTGCCAGCAGTTCCCCGGGACAGGGCTACGAGCAGTACTTC.

This clone has a handful of counts. V is TRBV28 and J is TRBJ2-5, with 9 positions matching TRBD1. Per germline, CDR1 MDHEN and CDR2 SYDVKM. The trim removed 7 bases at V and 2 bases at J, leaving 8 bases unmatched. The CDR3 has 15 amino acids. CDR3 residues: CASTPGQGYQETQYF. For the CDR3, the DNA is TGTGCCAGCACCCCGGGACAGGGTTATCAAGAGACCCAGTACTTC.